This T cell receptor (beta chain) emerged from a study of long-term antiretroviral therapy in people with HIV. Study-level findings and limits: Clones showing expansion before ART dominated the repertoire at all time points.

This clone came up once. The antigen is not known. CDR1 is GTSNPN, CDR2 SVGIG, per germline (reference sequence). The length of the CDR3 is 17 residues. Germline trimming cut 2 bases from V and 9 bases from J; bases unmatched to any gene: 19. The assay used was immunoSEQ (version v3.0), run at survey level. Profiled with immunoSEQ multiplex PCR; TCRdb holds only in-frame clones, not every one. The profile covers some 25,000 clones, with 80% to 90% appearing a single time and approximately 15% taken by the ten largest. This TCR was sampled from a man in his fifties or sixties with HIV. The source was unsorted PBMCs, collected 1.2 years after starting antiretroviral therapy. This chain joins TRBV30 and TRBJ2-5, with 9 positions matching TRBD2. The CDR3 protein is CAWSLGLASGVSAAQYF. CDR3 DNA: TGTGCCTGGAGTTTAGGGTTGGCTAGCGGGGTGTCGGCGGCCCAGTACTTC.